These 18 T cell receptor beta chains were all obtained from the same sample, sequenced in a study of molecular identifiers for immune sequencing clone quantification. TCRdb re-analysed the PCR reads in MiXCR, keeping a single row per CDR3 protein. The sample lists roughly 24,000 distinct CDR3 sequences; 17% were seen once. The sample consisted of naive CD8+ T cells from blood, with Jurkat cell RNA spiked in. The subset is: FACS-sorted CD8+CD4-CCR7+CD45RA+ naive T cells. The origin of the receptors is a human donor in good health. Some libraries in this study had Jurkat cell RNA spiked in.

This clonotype was counted ten times or more. This sequence joins TRBV30 and TRBJ2-4, with TRBD1 identical over 9 bases. V lost 1 base, J lost 0 bases, and 7 bases stayed unmatched. CDR3 size: 17 residues. Germline loops: CDR1 GTSNPN, CDR2 SVGIG (reference sequence). CDR3 amino acids: CAWSASTGGLAKNIQYF. The CDR3 coding sequence is TGTGCCTGGAGTGCCAGTACAGGGGGCTTAGCCAAAAACATTCAGTACTTC.

Note on this clonotype: A much bigger clone sits one base away, suggesting this may be a read error. The chain links TRBV5-1 to TRBJ1-1; D remains ambiguous. The germline V gene encodes CDR1 SGHRS and CDR2 YFSETQ. This CDR3 contains 13 residues. The V and J ends lost 2 bases and 6 bases respectively, with 11 bases between them. Here the CDR3 DNA reads TGCGCCAGCAGCTTCCGGGAGAGCGCTGAAGCTTTCTTT. Amino acid sequence: CASSFRESAEAFF.

Of note for this clonotype: Being one base from a much bigger clone, this may be a read error. This sequence joins TRBV7-9 and TRBJ2-7; D is perhaps TRBD1 (6 bases). Germline V gene lookup returns CDR1 SEHNR and CDR2 FQNEAQ (reference sequence). The CDR3 is 13 residues long. The CDR3 bases are TGTGCCAGCAGCCGGGACAACTCCTACGAGCGGTACTTC. Translating it yields CASSRDNSYERYF.

This clonotype has ten or more counts. The CDR3 loop reads CASSESGVYFLEAFF. In DNA form, the CDR3 reads TGCGCCAGCAGTGAGTCGGGGGTATACTTCCTTGAAGCTTTCTTT. This rearrangement joins TRBV10-2 to TRBJ1-1; the D gene is possibly TRBD1 (5 bases). V dropped 0 bases and J dropped 7 bases, with 15 bases sitting between them. The length of the CDR3 is 15 residues. CDR1 is WSHSY and CDR2 is SAAADI in the germline V gene.

In this sample, this clonotype turned up many times. This rearrangement joins TRBV5-6 to TRBJ1-2; D is uncertain. The CDR3 is 13 residues long. The germline V gene encodes CDR1 SGHDT and CDR2 YYEEEE. V dropped 0 bases and J dropped 3 bases, with 6 bases sitting between them. CDR3 amino acids: CASSLAADYGYTF. The CDR3 region has the DNA TGTGCCAGCAGCTTGGCCGCAGACTATGGCTACACCTTC.

This clonotype has a count of ten or more. This rearrangement joins TRBV12-3 or TRBV12-4 to TRBJ2-3, with D perhaps TRBD1 (6 bases). With 8 bases removed from V and 6 bases from J, the gap between germline ends came to 12 bases. The CDR3 loop spans 12 amino acids. CDR3 loop: CASASGADTQYF. DNA of the CDR3: TGTGCCAGCGCCTCAGGGGCCGATACGCAGTATTTT.

In its sample, this clonotype is medium-sized. The chain links TRBV4-3 to TRBJ2-7; 10 bases align to TRBD1. V shed 0 bases, J shed 7 bases, and the junction held 6 bases outside the gene matches. The CDR3 spans 15 residues. Germline V gene data show CDR1 as LGHNA and CDR2 as YSLEER. CDR3 sequence: CASSQDRQGAGEQYF. The CDR3 DNA reads TGCGCCAGCAGCCAAGATCGACAGGGGGCGGGGGAGCAGTACTTC.

This clonotype was found many times. The chain links TRBV5-1 to TRBJ2-7, with TRBD2 as a possible D gene (6 bases). Germline assignment: CDR1 SGHRS and CDR2 YFSETQ. Between the trimmed V and J ends, which lost 0 bases and 5 bases, there was a span of 15 bases. The CDR3 is made up of 15 amino acids. CDR3 sequence: CASSLAATSLHEQYF. CDR3 coding DNA: TGCGCCAGCAGCTTGGCCGCGACTAGTTTGCACGAGCAGTACTTC.

This clonotype has ten or more counts. The V call is TRBV30, the J call TRBJ2-5, with D perhaps TRBD2 (5 bases). CDR3 length: 15 residues. CDR1 GTSNPN and CDR2 SVGIG come from the germline V gene (reference sequence). V was trimmed by 0 bases and J by 5 bases, leaving 16 bases between them. The CDR3 sequence: CAWSVGSHVSETQYF. The CDR3 DNA reads TGTGCCTGGAGTGTAGGGAGCCATGTATCGGAGACCCAGTACTTC.

In this sample, this clonotype turned up many times. CDR3 coding DNA: TGTGCCTGGAGTGTACGCCGGGGTCCAAACACTGAAGCTTTCTTT. It specifies CAWSVRRGPNTEAFF. The gene calls are TRBV30 and TRBJ1-1; D ambiguous. Trimming stripped 0 bases from V and 2 bases from J, with 13 bases between. CDR1 and CDR2 (germline): GTSNPN, SVGIG (reference sequence). This CDR3 comprises 15 residues.

At least ten counts were recorded for this clonotype. J is TRBJ1-3 and V is TRBV4-3; D possibly corresponds to TRBD1 (6 bases). Germline CDR1 and CDR2: LGHNA and YSLEER. Deletions cut 2 bases from V and 3 bases from J, with 26 bases between. CDR3 length: 20 amino acids. CDR3 residues: CASSQHFRGSNQIYGNTIYF. The DNA of the CDR3 is TGCGCCAGCAGCCAACATTTCAGGGGCTCAAATCAAATATATGGAAACACCATATATTTT.

The chain links TRBV24-1 to TRBJ2-1; D is possibly TRBD2 (5 bases). The CDR3 consists of 13 residues. Germline-derived CDR1 and CDR2 are KGHDR and SFDVKD. Trimming took off 3 bases at V and 8 bases at J, with 10 bases between the two ends. The CDR3 sequence: CATSDTREYEQFF. The CDR3, as DNA: TGTGCCACCAGTGATACTCGGGAATATGAGCAGTTCTTC.

This clonotype was seen repeatedly, ten times or more. The V and J genes are TRBV27 and TRBJ2-3, with 9 bases matching TRBD2. The J segment lost 0 bases and the V segment lost 7 bases, leaving 5 bases of the junction unmatched. CDR3 length: 15 amino acids. Germline V lookup: CDR1 MNHEY, CDR2 SMNVEV (reference sequence). The CDR3: CASNRLAASTDTQYF. The DNA for the CDR3 is TGTGCCAGCAATAGACTAGCGGCTAGCACAGATACGCAGTATTTT.

The chain carries TRBV6-2 or TRBV6-3 and TRBJ2-7; D is undetermined. Trimming took 2 bases from V and 7 from J, leaving 12 bases between them. Germline assignment: CDR1 MNHEY and CDR2 SVGEGT. This CDR3 is built from 13 residues. The chain's CDR3 is CASSYPGHLEQYF. In DNA, the CDR3 is TGTGCCAGCAGTTACCCCGGGCACTTGGAGCAGTACTTC.

This clonotype is labeled medium-sized. This chain links TRBV7-2 with TRBJ2-4; D remains unclear. CDR3 length: 12 residues. V dropped 5 bases and J dropped 8 bases, with 10 bases sitting between them. Germline CDR1 and CDR2: SGHTA and FQGNSA. DNA of the CDR3: TGTGCCAGCAGCCCGACGATGGACATTCAGTACTTC. It translates to CASSPTMDIQYF.

This clonotype has a count of ten or more. The rearrangement joins TRBV5-4 to TRBJ2-2, with a possible D match to TRBD2 (7 bases). From germline, CDR1 is SGHNT and CDR2 YYREEE (reference sequence). V lost 4 bases and J lost 6, with 22 bases in between. The CDR3 totals 17 residues. The CDR3 reads CASSAATGGPGAGELFF. For the CDR3, the DNA is TGTGCCAGCAGCGCAGCGACCGGGGGGCCGGGGGCCGGGGAGCTGTTTTTT. The full variable domain, its missing parts supplied by reference TRBV5-4 and TRBJ2-2, is ETGVTQSPTHLIKTRGQQVTLRCSSQSGHNTVSWYQQALGQGPQFIFQYYREEENGRGNFPPRFSGLQFPNYSSELNVNALELDDSALYLCASSAATGGPGAGELFFGEGSRLTVL.

The table lists this clonotype with many counts. This chain links TRBV7-3 with TRBJ2-3; 12 bases are a match to TRBD2. The CDR3 extends over 16 amino acids. The germline gives CDR1 SGHTA, CDR2 FQGTGA. Trimming cost V 2 bases and J 4 bases; bases outside gene matches: 4. CDR3 protein: CASSLFLAGGPDTQYF. The DNA of the CDR3 is TGTGCCAGCAGCTTATTCCTAGCGGGAGGGCCAGATACGCAGTATTTT.

This clonotype was picked up many times. This sequence joins TRBV7-9 and TRBJ1-4, with D tentatively TRBD1 (5 bases). The length of the CDR3 is 16 residues. In germline, CDR1 is SEHNR, CDR2 FQNEAQ (reference sequence). V was cut by 6 bases and J by 4 bases, with 18 bases left in between. The CDR3 sequence: CASSLPQDGHNEKLFF. The CDR3 DNA reads TGTGCCAGCAGTCTCCCCCAGGACGGACATAATGAAAAACTGTTTTTT.